These 14 T cell receptor beta chains came from one sample sequenced in a study of blood T cell repertoires in COVID-19 (dated by TCRdb to the early 2020s). Library creation used the immunoSEQ multiplex PCR assay. TCRdb holds this immuneACCESS table with in-frame rearrangements only. Some clones are missing; in checked studies, unresolved V genes explain under half, and the rest has no known cause. The sample includes 100,000 to 150,000 clones, with more than 75% observed a single time. The ten top clones hold around 5% of the sample. The sequencing sample was made of peripheral blood. The receptors originated from a human donor in a cohort sampled during active COVID-19.

The chain carries TRBV30 and TRBJ2-3; TRBD2 aligns across 7 bases. In germline, CDR1 is GTSNPN, CDR2 SVGIG (reference sequence). Trimming took 6 bases from V and 3 from J; bases not matched to a gene: 6. The CDR3 runs 13 residues. CDR3 in DNA: TGTGCCTGCCGGGACTATCAAACAGATACGCAGTATTTT. Amino acid sequence: CACRDYQTDTQYF.

This chain links TRBV10-2 with TRBJ1-2; 11 nucleotides match TRBD1. Germline CDR1 reads WSHSY; CDR2 reads SAAADI. V shed 7 bases and J 8 bases; nucleotides not matched to a gene: 12. The CDR3 runs to 15 residues. The chain's CDR3 is CASNPGQGALNGYTF. The CDR3 nucleotides are TGCGCCAGCAATCCCGGACAGGGGGCCCTTAACGGCTACACCTTC.

This sequence joins TRBV7-3 and TRBJ2-3; the D gene is possibly TRBD1 (6 bases). CDR1 and CDR2 from the germline V gene are SGHTA and FQGTGA. Trimming pared 2 bases from V and 4 bases from J, leaving 16 bases between. The CDR3 runs to 16 residues. For the CDR3, the DNA is TGTGCCAGCAGCTTAGGTGGGGCAGGGGTGGCAGATACGCAGTATTTT. It translates to CASSLGGAGVADTQYF.

This clone was seen just once. The J gene is TRBJ2-1, the V gene TRBV5-1, with a weak D call TRBD2 (5 bases). Germline V gene data show CDR1 as SGHRS and CDR2 as YFSETQ. The ends were cut back, 3 bases at V and 6 bases at J, with 16 bases in the middle. The CDR3 totals 15 residues. Here the CDR3 DNA reads TGCGCCAGCAGCTCGGTTCTAGCCGTAATCAATGAGCAGTTCTTC. Encoded protein: CASSSVLAVINEQFF.

A note on this clone: Additional DNA sequences in this sample encode the identical CDR3. Here the CDR3 reads CASSPDSYGYTF. The CDR3 coding sequence is TGTGCCAGCAGTCCGGACAGCTATGGCTACACCTTC. This sequence joins TRBV6-6 and TRBJ1-2; TRBD1 is a possible D gene (6 bases). This CDR3 comprises 12 residues. Germline V CDR1 and CDR2: MNHNY, SVGAGI (reference sequence). V lost 5 bases to trimming and J lost 4 bases, with 8 bases between them.

The chain couples TRBV5-1 to TRBJ2-5; the match to TRBD2 covers 7 bases. Germline values: CDR1 SGHRS, CDR2 YFSETQ. This CDR3 has 14 residues. After removal of 4 bases from V and 5 bases from J, the junction contained 8 bases not matched to a gene. CDR3 DNA sequence: TGCGCCAGCAGCACCGGGACTACTCAGGAGACCCAGTACTTC. Residues: CASSTGTTQETQYF.

The rearrangement joins TRBV27 to TRBJ1-2; 7 nucleotides align to TRBD1. The CDR3 is 15 residues long. Looked up from germline, CDR1 is MNHEY and CDR2 is SMNVEV (reference sequence). Trimming cost V 2 bases and J 8 bases; bases outside gene matches: 11. CDR3 loop: CASSLEGRTGVGYTF. The CDR3 coding sequence is TGTGCCAGCAGTTTAGAGGGGAGGACAGGTGTAGGCTACACCTTC.

This clone has just one count. The rearrangement uses TRBV3-1 (or the pseudogene TRBV3-2) and TRBJ1-6; the D gene is possibly TRBD1 (5 bases). From germline, CDR1 is LGHDT and CDR2 YNNKEL (reference sequence). There are 14 residues in the CDR3. V lost 5 bases and J 2 bases, leaving 7 bases between the germline ends. CDR3 in amino acids: CASSKQAYNSPLHF. DNA of the CDR3: TGTGCCAGCAGCAAACAGGCCTATAATTCACCCCTCCACTTT.

J is TRBJ1-5 and V is TRBV5-6, with TRBD1 matching over 7 bases. This CDR3 spans 16 amino acids. V was clipped by 4 bases and J by 3 bases; unmatched bases: 10. Germline-derived CDR1 and CDR2 are SGHDT and YYEEEE. The CDR3 here is CASSARDRTLNQPQHF. The CDR3 coding sequence is TGTGCCAGCAGCGCCAGGGACAGAACCCTCAATCAGCCCCAGCATTTT.

The rearrangement joins TRBV3-1 (or the pseudogene TRBV3-2) to TRBJ2-6; possible D gene TRBD2, 6 bases. CDR1 and CDR2 from the germline V gene are LGHDT and YNNKEL (reference sequence). This CDR3 region has 18 residues. Trimming left V 4 bases short and J 0 bases short, with 16 bases between. Here the CDR3 DNA reads TGTGCCAGCAGCCTCGGGTGCTGGGACTCCTCTGGGGCCAACGTCCTGACTTTC. Encoded protein: CASSLGCWDSSGANVLTF.

This chain connects TRBV7-9 to TRBJ2-3; 15 nucleotides line up with TRBD2. In germline, CDR1 is SEHNR, CDR2 FQNEAQ (reference sequence). The CDR3 has 16 amino acids. V was clipped by 6 bases and J by 0 bases; unmatched bases: 1. The CDR3 here is CASRGLAGGSTDTQYF. CDR3 sequence (DNA): TGTGCCAGCAGAGGACTAGCGGGAGGGAGCACAGATACGCAGTATTTT.

This CDR3 reads CASSSRLGADSYEQYF. CDR3 DNA: TGTGCCAGCAGCTCCCGCTTGGGTGCGGATTCCTACGAGCAGTACTTC. The rearrangement joins TRBV7-2 to TRBJ2-7; D uncertain. Trimming took 4 bases from V and 1 from J, leaving 17 bases between them. The CDR3 spans 16 residues. Germline loops: CDR1 SGHTA, CDR2 FQGNSA.

V and J are TRBV3-1 (or the pseudogene TRBV3-2) and TRBJ1-2, with TRBD1 as a possible D gene (6 bases). V lost 0 bases to trimming and J lost 3 bases, with 11 bases between them. The CDR3 has 15 amino acids. CDR1 and CDR2 from the germline V gene are LGHDT and YNNKEL (reference sequence). The CDR3 nucleotides are TGTGCCAGCAGCCAAGAAGCCTCAGGGGACTATGGCTACACCTTC. Its protein is CASSQEASGDYGYTF.

The chain joins TRBV29-1 to TRBJ1-3; TRBD1 matches at 8 bases. V lost 4 bases to trimming and J lost 0 bases; unmatched junction nucleotides: 8. The CDR3 contains 16 residues. Germline V gene data show CDR1 as SQVTM and CDR2 as ANQGSEA. The CDR3 coding sequence is TGCAGCGTTGCGACTACCACAGGGGGCTCTGGAAACACCATATATTTT. This sequence encodes CSVATTTGGSGNTIYF.